This TCR beta chain was recorded in a study of identifying expanded T cells in peripheral blood. Libraries were prepared by immunoSEQ multiplex PCR; TCRdb keeps only in-frame clonotypes and omits some of them. The table records approximately 100,000 clones, around 85% of them present only once. Healthy donors had no documented immune events, such as infections, while sampled. CDR3 length: 16 amino acids. Germline V gene data show CDR1 as PRHDT and CDR2 as FYEKMQ (reference sequence). V was clipped by 0 bases and J by 2 bases, with 13 bases between them. On this clone: Antigen specificity is unknown.

Overall study results and limits: Variance in clone template counts between approximately two-week samples significantly increased with total template count across all healthy donors. Technical replicates showed around 1.2 changed clones; two weeks about 16.4; four weeks 19.

The rearrangement uses TRBV13 and TRBJ1-2; D is perhaps TRBD1 (5 bases). Sequencing used blood. The receptor comes from a person aged 18 to 75 in good health. The CDR3 sequence is CASSLGLIEGNYGYTF. In nucleotides, the CDR3 is TGTGCCAGCAGCTTAGGCCTAATTGAGGGGAACTATGGCTACACCTTC.